This entry lists 29 T cell receptor beta chains sequenced from one sample in a study of T cell responses to AZD1222 COVID-19 vaccine. Produced via immunoSEQ multiplex PCR; TCRdb's table is partial and in-frame only. Of approximately 140,000 clones in the sample, 92% were seen once. The sample here was peripheral blood, taken 28 days after the second AZD1222 dose. Receptors were obtained from an adult who received the AZD1222 COVID-19 vaccine.

This chain uses TRBV19 with TRBJ2-7; D perhaps matches TRBD2 (6 bases). V lost 3 bases, J lost 3 bases, and 12 bases lay in between. The CDR3 is made up of 14 amino acids. CDR1 and CDR2 (germline): LNHDA, SQIVND (reference sequence). The chain's CDR3 is CASSIGGGVYEQYF. As DNA, the CDR3 is TGTGCCAGTAGTATTGGCGGAGGGGTCTACGAGCAGTACTTC.

The chain recombines TRBV7-8 with TRBJ2-3, with TRBD2 matching over 12 bases. CDR3 length equals 15 residues. Trimming took 5 bases from V and 4 from J; bases not matched to a gene: 4. Per the germline V gene, CDR1 is SGHVS and CDR2 is FQNEAQ. The CDR3 loop reads CASSETSGSSDTQYF. DNA of the CDR3: TGTGCCAGCAGCGAGACTAGCGGGAGTTCAGATACGCAGTATTTT.

The chain combines TRBV2 with TRBJ2-3, with 9 bases aligning to TRBD1. Trimming at V came to 4 bases and at J to 4 bases, leaving 3 bases not matched to a gene. The CDR3 extends over 14 amino acids. The V gene's germline CDR1 is SNHLY and CDR2 FYNNEI. DNA for the CDR3: TGTGCCAGCAGTGTTACAGGGGGCGCAGATACGCAGTATTTT. It yields the protein CASSVTGGADTQYF. Full variable domain (missing parts from reference TRBV2 and TRBJ2-3): EPEVTQTPSHQVTQMGQEVILRCVPISNHLYFYWYRQILGQKVEFLVSFYNNEISEKSEIFDDQFSVERPDGSNFTLKIRSTKLEDSAMYFCASSVTGGADTQYFGPGTRLTVL.

This clone was seen a few times. The V call is TRBV6-2 or TRBV6-3, the J call TRBJ2-7, with D unresolved. The CDR3 extends over 19 amino acids. V lost 0 bases and J 0 bases, leaving 21 bases between the germline ends. Germline V gene data show CDR1 as MNHEY and CDR2 as SVGEGT. CDR3 bases: TGTGCCAGCAGTTACTCATTATTTCAGCTACGAGTTAGCTCCTACGAGCAGTACTTC. Its protein product is CASSYSLFQLRVSSYEQYF.

The chain has TRBV4-3 and TRBJ1-3, with D maybe TRBD1 (6 bases). Germline CDR1 LGHNA, CDR2 YSLEER. CDR3 size: 17 residues. V was clipped by 0 bases and J by 0 bases, with 12 bases between them. CDR3 DNA sequence: TGCGCCAGCAGCCAAGATCGGGCAGGGGACTCTGGAAACACCATATATTTT. It encodes CASSQDRAGDSGNTIYF.

The gene calls are TRBV19 and TRBJ1-5, with 7 bases that match TRBD1. The CDR3 has 15 residues. From germline, CDR1 is LNHDA and CDR2 SQIVND (reference sequence). The J segment lost 2 bases and the V segment lost 7 bases, leaving 8 bases of the junction unmatched. CDR3 region: CASNGDRVGNQPQHF. The CDR3 nucleotides are TGTGCCAGTAATGGAGACAGGGTTGGCAATCAGCCCCAGCATTTT.

This chain links TRBV3-1 (or the pseudogene TRBV3-2) with TRBJ2-1; D uncertain. The germline V gene encodes CDR1 LGHDT and CDR2 YNNKEL (reference sequence). V lost 1 base and J 9 bases, leaving 10 bases between the germline ends. The CDR3 totals 13 residues. CDR3 nucleotides: TGTGCCAGCAGCCAAGCAACTTCCGGTGAGCAGTTCTTC. It is translated as CASSQATSGEQFF.

This clone was counted a single time. The CDR3 loop is CASSSQGGIYEQYF. The CDR3 DNA follows: TGCGCCAGCAGCTCCCAGGGTGGGATCTACGAGCAGTACTTC. V usage is TRBV5-1 and J usage is TRBJ2-7, with D tentatively TRBD1 (5 bases). From germline, CDR1 is SGHRS and CDR2 YFSETQ. The CDR3 runs 14 residues. Trimming stripped 3 bases from V and 3 bases from J, with 13 bases between.

The V gene is TRBV7-2, the J gene TRBJ1-2, with no clear D. Trimming pared 2 bases from V and 7 bases from J, leaving 2 bases between. Germline CDR1 SGHTA, CDR2 FQGNSA. The CDR3 has 10 residues. DNA for the CDR3: TGTGCCAGCAGCTTATCTGGCTACACCTTC. Translating gives CASSLSGYTF.

The chain has TRBV24-1 and TRBJ2-5, with D possibly being TRBD2 (6 bases). Between the trimmed V and J ends, which lost 5 bases and 3 bases, there was a span of 9 bases. The CDR3 contains 13 residues. Germline CDR1 KGHDR, CDR2 SFDVKD. The CDR3 DNA sequence: TGTGCCACCAGTGGAACTAGCAAAGAGACCCAGTACTTC. Its protein is CATSGTSKETQYF.

This chain uses TRBV19 with TRBJ1-4; D possibly corresponds to TRBD1 (6 bases). The germline V gene encodes CDR1 LNHDA and CDR2 SQIVND (reference sequence). This CDR3 is 18 amino acids long. V lost 7 bases, J lost 2 bases, and 23 bases lay in between. Here the CDR3 reads CASTPGQMGYATNEKLFF. The CDR3 region has the DNA TGTGCCAGTACTCCTGGACAGATGGGATACGCGACTAATGAAAAACTGTTTTTT. Filled out from reference TRBV19 and TRBJ1-4, the complete variable domain reads DGGITQSPKYLFRKEGQNVTLSCEQNLNHDAMYWYRQDPGQGLRLIYYSQIVNDFQKGDIAEGYSVSREKKESFPLTVTSAQKNPTAFYLCASTPGQMGYATNEKLFFGSGTQLSVL.

The genes are TRBV11-3 and TRBJ2-1; 9 bases match TRBD2. After removal of 5 bases from V and 7 bases from J, the junction contained 9 bases not matched to a gene. Germline V gives CDR1 SGHNT, CDR2 YENEEA. The CDR3 runs to 15 residues. The CDR3 here is CASSRIAGEGNEQFF. The DNA for the CDR3 is TGTGCCAGCAGCCGAATAGCGGGAGAGGGGAATGAGCAGTTCTTC. Filled out from reference TRBV11-3 and TRBJ2-1, the complete variable domain reads EAGVVQSPRYKIIEKKQPVAFWCNPISGHNTLYWYLQNLGQGPELLIRYENEEAVDDSQLPKDRFSAERLKGVDSTLKIQPAELGDSAVYLCASSRIAGEGNEQFFGPGTRLTVL.

The V call is TRBV5-8, the J call TRBJ2-6, with D possibly TRBD2 on 6 matching bases. This CDR3 contains 18 residues. The germline V gene encodes CDR1 SGHTS and CDR2 YDEGEE. Trimming removed 4 bases from V and 0 bases from J, with 17 bases in between. This chain's CDR3 is CASSPGLADTSGANVLTF. The CDR3 DNA is TGTGCCAGCAGCCCGGGATTAGCGGACACCTCTGGGGCCAACGTCCTGACTTTC. The full variable domain, completed using reference TRBV5-8 and TRBJ2-6, is EAGVTQSPTHLIKTRGQQATLRCSPISGHTSVYWYQQALGLGLQFLLWYDEGEERNRGNFPPRFSGRQFPNYSSELNVNALELEDSALYLCASSPGLADTSGANVLTFGAGSRLTVL.

The V call is TRBV18, the J call TRBJ1-3; D might be TRBD1 (5 bases). Germline CDR1 reads KGHSH; CDR2 reads LQKENI. The V gene lost 3 bases and the J gene lost 2 bases, with 8 bases spanning the gap. The CDR3 is 14 residues long. DNA of the CDR3: TGTGCCAGCTCACCCAGGGTCCCTGGAAACACCATATATTTT. This encodes CASSPRVPGNTIYF.

This chain links TRBV9 with TRBJ2-1; D is uncertain. V dropped 0 bases and J dropped 0 bases, with 7 bases sitting between them. Germline CDR1 SGDLS, CDR2 YYNGEE. CDR3 size: 15 residues. The CDR3 loop is CASSVGSSSYNEQFF. The CDR3 bases are TGTGCCAGCAGCGTAGGGTCGAGCTCCTACAATGAGCAGTTCTTC. Using reference TRBV9 and TRBJ2-1 for the parts outside the CDR3, the full variable domain is DSGVTQTPKHLITATGQRVTLRCSPRSGDLSVYWYQQSLDQGLQFLIQYYNGEERAKGNILERFSAQQFPDLHSELNLSSLELGDSALYFCASSVGSSSYNEQFFGPGTRLTVL.

The V call is TRBV24-1, the J call TRBJ2-7; 15 nucleotides line up with TRBD2. Germline V gene sequence: CDR1 KGHDR, CDR2 SFDVKD. This CDR3 is 15 amino acids long. V trimming: 9 bases; J trimming: 7 bases; junction bases outside the gene matches: 9. CDR3: CATASGTSGRREQYF. The CDR3 DNA sequence: TGTGCCACCGCCTCCGGGACTAGCGGGAGGAGGGAGCAGTACTTC.

This clone was seen just once. The rearrangement joins TRBV10-3 to TRBJ2-5; D might be TRBD2 (5 bases). Looked up from germline, CDR1 is ENHRY and CDR2 is SYGVKD. V was clipped by 11 bases and J by 2 bases, with 9 bases between them. The CDR3 is made up of 11 amino acids. The chain's CDR3 is CAVRGQETQYF. In DNA form, the CDR3 reads TGTGCCGTACGAGGGCAAGAGACCCAGTACTTC.

A single count supports this clone. The J gene is TRBJ1-3, the V gene TRBV5-1, with no clear D. Germline CDR1 reads SGHRS; CDR2 reads YFSETQ. Between the trimmed V and J ends, which lost 0 bases and 0 bases, there was a span of 10 bases. The CDR3 has 16 residues. As DNA, the CDR3 is TGCGCCAGCAGCTTGGGGCTGACTTACTCTGGAAACACCATATATTTT. Its translation is CASSLGLTYSGNTIYF.

The chain couples TRBV7-2 to TRBJ2-3, with 8 positions matching TRBD2. The V segment lost 2 bases and the J segment 3 bases; nucleotides outside the gene matches: 10. Germline V gives CDR1 SGHTA, CDR2 FQGNSA. CDR3 length equals 17 residues. The CDR3 region is CASSLTRLAFMTDTQYF. The CDR3 DNA reads as TGTGCCAGCAGCTTAACGAGACTAGCGTTCATGACAGATACGCAGTATTTT.

This chain uses TRBV14 with TRBJ1-2; TRBD1 aligns across 10 bases. Unmatched junction bases numbered 10, after V lost 4 bases and J lost 8 bases. The length of the CDR3 is 15 residues. Germline assignment: CDR1 SGHDN and CDR2 FVKESK. DNA of the CDR3: TGTGCCAGCAGCCGCCGGACAGGGGGGATAGGCGGCTACACCTTC. Amino acids: CASSRRTGGIGGYTF.

This clone was seen only once. This sequence joins TRBV6-1 and TRBJ2-3; D gene unclear. V lost 2 bases, J lost 2 bases, and 8 bases lay in between. The V gene's germline CDR1 is MNHNS and CDR2 SASEGT. CDR3 size: 14 residues. This chain's CDR3 is CASSEFRLTDTQYF. For the CDR3, the DNA is TGTGCCAGCAGTGAATTTAGACTCACAGATACGCAGTATTTT.

The CDR3 spells CAIRGSDYEQYF. CDR3 coding DNA: TGTGCCATCAGGGGTAGTGACTACGAGCAGTACTTC. V is TRBV10-3 and J is TRBJ2-7; no reliable D call. V lost 6 bases and J 3 bases, leaving 9 bases between the germline ends. Germline values: CDR1 ENHRY, CDR2 SYGVKD. This CDR3 is 12 amino acids long.

The chain couples TRBV7-9 to TRBJ1-5; D gene ambiguous. V lost 1 base, J lost 0 bases, and 7 bases lay in between. In germline, CDR1 is SEHNR, CDR2 FQNEAQ (reference sequence). The CDR3 has 15 amino acids. The CDR3, as DNA: TGTGCCAGCAGCTTAGGAGACTATAGCAATCAGCCCCAGCATTTT. It translates to CASSLGDYSNQPQHF.

The chain is built from TRBV4-1 and TRBJ1-5; TRBD1 matches 9 bases. Germline CDR1 and CDR2: MGHRA and YSYEKL. Trimming removed 1 base from V and 2 bases from J; junction bases left unmatched: 3. This CDR3 contains 16 residues. CDR3: CASSQGRDRGNQPQHF. DNA of the CDR3: TGCGCCAGCAGCCAAGGCCGGGACAGGGGCAATCAGCCCCAGCATTTT.

J is TRBJ2-7 and V is TRBV4-1; 11 bases line up with TRBD2. Germline CDR1 is MGHRA and CDR2 is YSYEKL. CDR3 length: 15 residues. With V trimmed by 2 bases and J by 3 bases, 3 bases remained unmatched. The DNA of the CDR3 is TGCGCCAGCAGCCAAATGACTAGCGGGATCTACGAGCAGTACTTC. Residues: CASSQMTSGIYEQYF.

The chain has TRBV3-1 (or the pseudogene TRBV3-2) and TRBJ1-2; 10 bases line up with TRBD1. The junction had 10 bases not matched to a gene; V was cut back by 5 bases and J by 4 bases. CDR1 LGHDT and CDR2 YNNKEL come from the germline V gene (reference sequence). This CDR3 is built from 16 residues. The CDR3 region has the DNA TGTGCCAGCAGCTATGGACAGGGGGGGCGATTCTATGGCTACACCTTC. As protein: CASSYGQGGRFYGYTF.

The chain links TRBV19 to TRBJ2-5; TRBD1 might be the D (6 bases). V was cut by 4 bases and J by 1 base, with 10 bases left in between. Germline V lookup: CDR1 LNHDA, CDR2 SQIVND (reference sequence). This CDR3 has 14 residues. DNA for the CDR3: TGTGCCAGTAGTACTACAGGGTCCCAAGAGACCCAGTACTTC. It translates to CASSTTGSQETQYF.

The chain has TRBV19 and TRBJ1-5, with unresolved D. The CDR3 is 16 amino acids. Per germline, CDR1 LNHDA and CDR2 SQIVND (reference sequence). Trimming shortened V by 4 bases and J by 3 bases, and 16 bases separated the two germline ends. CDR3 DNA: TGTGCCAGTAGTAGGAGGGAGTGGGATCCCAATCAGCCCCAGCATTTT. The encoded protein is CASSRREWDPNQPQHF.

The chain carries TRBV3-1 (or the pseudogene TRBV3-2) and TRBJ2-3; TRBD2 might be the D (6 bases). Germline CDR1 LGHDT, CDR2 YNNKEL (reference sequence). Trimming left V 1 base short and J 0 bases short, with 14 bases between. CDR3 size: 17 residues. The CDR3 sequence: CASSQAKQAGSTDTQYF. CDR3 nucleotides: TGTGCCAGCAGCCAAGCTAAACAAGCGGGCAGCACAGATACGCAGTATTTT.